Given below is one TCR beta chain in context. The CDR3 is made up of 17 amino acids. Germline loops: CDR1 SGHRS, CDR2 YFSETQ. The junction had 12 bases not matched to a gene; V was cut back by 5 bases and J by 8 bases. The sample belongs to a study of technical replicates of blood from a handful of donors. TCRdb's table, derived via immunoSEQ multiplex PCR, lists solely in-frame clones and lacks some. The table records roughly 76,000 clones, roughly 85% of them present only once. V and J are TRBV5-1 and TRBJ2-2; 13 positions agree with TRBD2. The sequencing sample was made of PBMCs. The receptor was derived from a human donor in good health. Some clones in this sample may be carry-over from other donors' samples. CDR3 amino acids: CASRRTSGSESTGELFF. CDR3 nucleotide sequence: TGCGCCAGCAGACGGACTAGCGGGAGTGAGTCAACGGGGGAGCTGTTTTTT.